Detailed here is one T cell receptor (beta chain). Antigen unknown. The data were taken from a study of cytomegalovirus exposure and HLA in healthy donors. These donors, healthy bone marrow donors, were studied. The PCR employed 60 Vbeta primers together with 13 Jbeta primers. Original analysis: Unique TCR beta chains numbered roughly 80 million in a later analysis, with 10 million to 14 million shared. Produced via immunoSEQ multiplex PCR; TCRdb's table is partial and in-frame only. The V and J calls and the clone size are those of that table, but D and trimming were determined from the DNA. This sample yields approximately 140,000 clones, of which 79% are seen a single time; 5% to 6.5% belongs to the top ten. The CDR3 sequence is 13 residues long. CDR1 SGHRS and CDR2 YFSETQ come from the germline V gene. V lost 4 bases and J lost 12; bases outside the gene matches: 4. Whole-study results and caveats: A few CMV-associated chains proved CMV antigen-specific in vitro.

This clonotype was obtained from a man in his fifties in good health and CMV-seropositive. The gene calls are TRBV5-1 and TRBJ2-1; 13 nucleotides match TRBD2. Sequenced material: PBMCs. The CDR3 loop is CASSQGLAGWQFF. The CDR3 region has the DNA TGCGCCAGCAGCCAGGGACTAGCGGGATGGCAGTTCTTC. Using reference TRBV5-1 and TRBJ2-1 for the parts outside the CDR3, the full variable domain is KAGVTQTPRYLIKTRGQQVTLSCSPISGHRSVSWYQQTPGQGLQFLFEYFSETQRNKGNFPGRFSGRQFSNSRSEMNVSTLELGDSALYLCASSQGLAGWQFFGPGTRLTVL.